These 14 T cell receptor beta chains originate from one sample sequenced in a study of neurological immune-mediated disorders. TCRdb ran MiXCR on the 5' RACE reads and lists one entry per CDR3 protein. The table has about 58,000 distinct CDR3 sequences, about 3.2% seen once. Sequencing used PBMCs. Source of these receptors: a woman aged 55-69 years with multiple sclerosis.

In its sample, this clonotype was seen many times. This chain links TRBV9 with TRBJ2-2; TRBD2 aligns across 8 bases. Trimming removed 0 bases from V and 8 bases from J; junction bases left unmatched: 6. Germline CDR1 is SGDLS and CDR2 is YYNGEE. CDR3 length: 15 amino acids. CDR3 DNA sequence: TGTGCCAGCAGCGTAGTCCCGACTAGCGAGGGGGAGCTGTTTTTT. Amino acid sequence: CASSVVPTSEGELFF.

This clonotype was found a few times. With a much larger clone just one base away, this may be a read error. The chain combines TRBV6-5 with TRBJ1-6, with a possible D match to TRBD1 (5 bases). The CDR3 covers 15 residues. Germline loops: CDR1 MNHEY, CDR2 SVGAGI. The CDR3 spells CASSYNYRDSPALNF. The CDR3 DNA reads TGTGCCAGCAGTTACAACTATAGGGACTCCCCGGCCCTCAACTTT.

This clonotype was seen repeatedly, ten times or more. The V call is TRBV5-1, the J call TRBJ1-2, with 7 bases matching TRBD1. The CDR3 has 14 amino acids. The junction had 6 bases not matched to a gene; V was cut back by 0 bases and J by 7 bases. Germline V lookup: CDR1 SGHRS, CDR2 YFSETQ. This CDR3 is CASSLELGGFGYTF. DNA of the CDR3: TGCGCCAGCAGCTTGGAGCTAGGGGGCTTTGGCTACACCTTC.

This clonotype showed up many times. This chain joins TRBV24-1 and TRBJ2-5, with 9 bases fitting TRBD2. Per the germline V gene, CDR1 is KGHDR and CDR2 is SFDVKD. Trimming cost V 1 base and J 0 bases; bases outside gene matches: 5. The CDR3 covers 17 residues. In nucleotides, the CDR3 is TGTGCCACCAGTGATTTCTTTAGCGGGGGCAACCAAGAGACCCAGTACTTC. This codes for CATSDFFSGGNQETQYF.

This clonotype has ten or more counts. The chain combines TRBV7-6 with TRBJ2-7; weak D call: TRBD2 (7 bases). Germline CDR1 and CDR2: SGHVS and FNYEAQ. There are 14 residues in the CDR3. Trimming removed 5 bases from V and 7 bases from J, with 18 bases in between. The CDR3 region is CASSIFAGAGEQYF. The DNA of the CDR3 is TGTGCCAGCAGCATCTTTGCGGGGGCGGGTGAGCAGTACTTC. Using reference TRBV7-6 and TRBJ2-7 for the parts outside the CDR3, the full variable domain is GAGVSQSPRYKVTKRGQDVALRCDPISGHVSLYWYRQALGQGPEFLTYFNYEAQQDKSGLPNDRFSAERPEGSISTLTIQRTEQRDSAMYRCASSIFAGAGEQYFGPGTRLTVT.

This clonotype was seen ten or more times. The rearrangement links TRBV20-1 to TRBJ2-5; 9 bases are shared with TRBD1. V shed 0 bases, J shed 5 bases, and the junction held 7 bases outside the gene matches. The CDR3 extends over 15 amino acids. Germline V gene sequence: CDR1 DFQATT, CDR2 SNEGSKA (reference sequence). CDR3 loop: CSARDWTGVGETQYF. The CDR3 nucleotides read TGCAGTGCTAGAGACTGGACAGGGGTTGGGGAGACCCAGTACTTC.

This clonotype was counted at least ten times. The chain combines TRBV25-1 with TRBJ2-7; the D is unclear. The CDR3 spans 16 residues. V was clipped by 2 bases and J by 2 bases, with 16 bases between them. Germline V gene data show CDR1 as MGHDK and CDR2 as SYGVNS. The CDR3 DNA follows: TGTGCCAGCAGTGAACCGGGCCGGGTGGGGACCTACGAGCAGTACTTC. Its translation is CASSEPGRVGTYEQYF.

This clonotype came up many times. This chain uses TRBV6-6 with TRBJ1-1; D unclear. V lost 3 bases and J lost 8, with 10 bases in between. This CDR3 comprises 12 residues. In germline, CDR1 is MNHNY, CDR2 SVGAGI (reference sequence). CDR3 sequence reads: CASSYSLAEAFF. In nucleotides, the CDR3 is TGTGCCAGCAGTTATTCTCTGGCAGAAGCTTTCTTT.

This clonotype has a count of ten or more. The rearrangement links TRBV7-3 to TRBJ2-2, with 10 bases aligning to TRBD2. Per the germline V gene, CDR1 is SGHTA and CDR2 is FQGTGA. The length of the CDR3 is 17 residues. V lost 5 bases to trimming and J lost 8 bases; unmatched junction nucleotides: 14. The CDR3, as DNA: TGTGCCAGCAGCCCGCTTAGCGGGAGGACTGTGATTGGGGAGCTGTTTTTT. It yields the protein CASSPLSGRTVIGELFF.

This clonotype was seen repeatedly, ten times or more. This sequence joins TRBV28 and TRBJ2-4; 7 bases are shared with TRBD2. There are 17 residues in the CDR3. Germline CDR1 is MDHEN and CDR2 is SYDVKM. Germline trimming cut 5 bases from V and 2 bases from J; bases unmatched to any gene: 12. The CDR3 bases are TGTGCCAGCAGTCGTGGGGGGGAGGGCCAGCCCAAAAACATTCAGTACTTC. Its protein is CASSRGGEGQPKNIQYF.

As to this clonotype: Given a much more abundant clone one base away, this may be a read error. This sequence joins TRBV10-3 and TRBJ2-3, with D hard to call. The CDR3 is 11 amino acids. CDR1 ENHRY and CDR2 SYGVKD come from the germline V gene. Trimming removed 10 bases at V and 6 bases at J, with 11 bases between. The CDR3 DNA is TGTGCCACCAGCCTGGGGGATACGCAGTATTTT. It yields the protein CATSLGDTQYF.

The sample holds a few counts of this clonotype. The DNA is omitted, as the CDR3 cannot be located on it reliably, and the CDR3 follows TCRdb's listing. The chain employs TRBV2 and TRBJ2-2; TRBD1 was called by the table and not checked on the DNA. The CDR3 contains 15 residues when both ends are counted. Germline CDR1 and CDR2: SNHLY and FYNNEI. The CDR3 spells CASILGLTNTGELFF.

This clonotype was observed many times. The V and J genes are TRBV9 and TRBJ2-5; no firm D call. V shed 0 bases and J shed 2 bases, with 8 bases lying between them. This CDR3 region has 14 residues. CDR1 and CDR2 from the germline V gene are SGDLS and YYNGEE. The CDR3 nucleotides read TGTGCCAGCAGCGTAGGCTCATGGCAAGAGACCCAGTACTTC. It yields the protein CASSVGSWQETQYF.

This clonotype was observed at least ten times. The V gene is TRBV9, the J gene TRBJ2-5; no clear D gene. Germline V gives CDR1 SGDLS, CDR2 YYNGEE. CDR3 length equals 15 residues. V lost 0 bases and J 1 base, leaving 10 bases between the germline ends. This CDR3 reads CASSVGSSPQETQYF. CDR3 in DNA: TGTGCCAGCAGCGTAGGATCGTCTCCCCAAGAGACCCAGTACTTC.